This is a list of T cell receptor beta chains from one sample in a study of T cell repertoires in cytomegalovirus infection. TCRdb redid the calling of the reads with MiXCR, one entry per CDR3 protein. The table shows about 450,000 distinct CDR3 sequences, with 25% to 40% occurring only once. Sequenced input: PBMCs. Source of these receptors: a human donor in good health (CMV status not recorded). Some clones in this sample may be carry-over from other donors' samples. Each CDR3 is given with its conserved first and last residue. D genes are given only for firm matches. The listing skips clone size in some rows; elsewhere it reads once, few, many or a size class.

clone size,J gene,V gene,D gene,CDR3 protein,CDR3 DNA
-,TRBJ2-7,TRBV7-2,-,CASSFRQGSYEQYF,TGTGCCAGCAGCTTTCGGCAGGGCTCCTACGAGCAGTACTTC
-,TRBJ2-2,TRBV6-2/TRBV6-3,-,CASSYVSTGELFF,TGTGCCAGCAGTTACGTTAGCACCGGGGAGCTGTTTTTT
-,TRBJ1-2,TRBV20-1,-,CSAREEGYYGYTF,TGCAGTGCTAGAGAGGAGGGGTACTATGGCTACACCTTC
many,TRBJ2-5,TRBV4-1,TRBD2,CASSRAGEETQYF,TGCGCCAGCAGCCGCGCGGGGGAAGAGACCCAGTACTTC
-,TRBJ2-1,TRBV6-2/TRBV6-3,TRBD1,CASSPETGGYNEQFF,TGTGCCAGCAGCCCCGAGACAGGGGGCTACAATGAGCAGTTCTTC
-,TRBJ2-3,TRBV27,-,CASSFWGSPTDTQYF,TGTGCCAGCAGTTTTTGGGGGTCCCCCACAGATACGCAGTATTTT
-,TRBJ1-3,TRBV6-9,TRBD1,CASSWTGEDYSGNTIYF,TGTGCCAGCAGTTGGACAGGGGAGGACTACTCTGGAAACACCATATATTTT
many,TRBJ2-7,TRBV7-2,TRBD1,CASSITGGSYEQYF,TGTGCCAGCAGCATTACAGGGGGTAGCTACGAGCAGTACTTC
many,TRBJ2-7,TRBV18,TRBD2,CASSPGGGSYEQYF,TGTGCCAGCAGCCCGGGGGGAGGTTCCTACGAGCAGTACTTC
few,TRBJ2-3,TRBV20-1,TRBD2,CSARALAGGTDTQYF,TGCAGTGCTAGAGCCCTAGCGGGGGGCACAGATACGCAGTATTTT
once,TRBJ2-1,TRBV7-2,-,CASRAGTPAYNEQFF,TGTGCCAGCAGGGCCGGGACTCCAGCTTACAATGAGCAGTTCTTC
few,TRBJ2-7,TRBV5-6,TRBD1,CASSWDSFAYEQYF,TGTGCCAGCAGCTGGGACAGTTTCGCCTACGAGCAGTACTTC
-,TRBJ2-5,TRBV9,TRBD2,CASSVGLAGAQETQYF,TGTGCCAGCAGCGTAGGACTAGCGGGGGCGCAAGAGACCCAGTACTTC
-,TRBJ2-3,TRBV18,-,CASSPRGPSSTDTQYF,TGTGCCAGCTCACCACGGGGACCGTCGAGCACAGATACGCAGTATTTT
-,TRBJ2-5,TRBV28,TRBD1,CAISMPSIDRDPQETQYF,TGTGCCATCAGCATGCCCTCAATTGACAGGGATCCCCAAGAGACCCAGTACTTC
few,TRBJ2-2,TRBV5-5,-,CASSLRTRNTGELFF,TGTGCCAGCAGCTTGAGAACACGGAACACCGGGGAGCTGTTTTTT
few,TRBJ2-1,TRBV4-1,TRBD2,CASSHPEGGGGRGGDEQFF,TGCGCCAGCAGCCATCCTGAGGGGGGCGGGGGGCGCGGGGGCGATGAGCAGTTCTTC
few,TRBJ2-1,TRBV29-1,-,CSVDRSDEQFF,TGCAGCGTTGACCGGAGCGATGAGCAGTTCTTC
few,TRBJ1-2,TRBV28,-,CASSSTIDRHYGYTF,TGTGCCAGCAGTTCTACGATCGACAGGCACTATGGCTACACCTTC
-,TRBJ2-6,TRBV19,-,CASLPQGTSGANVLTF,TGTGCCAGTCTTCCCCAGGGAACCTCTGGGGCCAACGTCCTGACTTTC
once,TRBJ1-1,TRBV5-1,TRBD1,CASSSGWDRLNTEAFF,TGCGCCAGCAGTTCCGGATGGGACAGGTTAAACACTGAAGCTTTCTTT
few,TRBJ1-6,TRBV19,-,CASSSDGVISPLHF,TGTGCCAGTAGTAGCGACGGTGTAATTTCACCCCTCCACTTT
-,TRBJ2-1,TRBV20-1,-,CSARDMGGVYNEQFF,TGCAGTGCTAGAGATATGGGGGGCGTTTACAATGAGCAGTTCTTC
-,TRBJ2-7,TRBV28,TRBD1,CASVISGTGSYEQYF,TGTGCCAGCGTCATTTCCGGGACAGGGTCCTACGAGCAGTACTTC
-,TRBJ2-1,TRBV7-9,-,CASSLKGVEQFF,TGTGCCAGCAGCTTAAAAGGGGTTGAGCAGTTCTTC
few,TRBJ1-1,TRBV2,-,CAGSWRGEGTEAFF,TGTGCCGGGTCGTGGCGGGGCGAGGGCACTGAAGCTTTCTTT
-,TRBJ1-3,TRBV27,-,CASSSRAGRSGNTIYF,TGTGCCAGCAGTTCTCGTGCGGGGCGCTCTGGAAACACCATATATTTT
-,TRBJ1-3,TRBV12-3/TRBV12-4,-,CASREDGYSGNTIYF,TGTGCCAGCAGGGAGGACGGATACTCTGGAAACACCATATATTTT
-,TRBJ2-5,TRBV6-6,-,CASSYTDSQETQYF,TGTGCCAGCAGTTACACGGACAGCCAAGAGACCCAGTACTTC
once,TRBJ1-1,TRBV20-1,-,CSARTLNTEAFF,TGCAGTGCTAGGACCCTGAACACTGAAGCTTTCTTT
-,TRBJ2-4,TRBV27,-,CASSLTRGLAKNIQYF,TGTGCCAGCTCCCTGACGAGGGGACTAGCCAAAAACATTCAGTACTTC
few,TRBJ2-7,TRBV28,-,CASSSPGKTYEQYF,TGTGCCAGCAGTTCCCCCGGGAAGACCTACGAGCAGTACTTC
few,TRBJ2-7,TRBV4-1,-,CASSQEGQIYEQYF,TGCGCCAGCAGCCAGGAGGGACAGATCTACGAGCAGTACTTC
-,TRBJ1-2,TRBV29-1,-,CSVGGDKRGPNGYTF,TGCAGCGTGGGGGGGGACAAAAGAGGTCCAAATGGCTACACCTTC
few,TRBJ1-1,TRBV12-3/TRBV12-4,TRBD1,CASKRTGSNTEAFF,TGTGCCAGCAAACGGACAGGGTCGAACACTGAAGCTTTCTTT
few,TRBJ2-1,TRBV20-1,-,CSAHREASYNEQFF,TGCAGTGCTCACCGGGAAGCCTCCTACAATGAGCAGTTCTTC
-,TRBJ1-2,TRBV6-1,-,CASGGPGAAYYGYTF,TGTGCCAGCGGTGGTCCGGGAGCGGCTTATTATGGCTACACCTTC
few,TRBJ2-7,TRBV19,-,CASSIVYQDDVSYEQYF,TGTGCCAGTAGTATCGTTTATCAGGACGACGTATCCTACGAGCAGTACTTC
-,TRBJ2-2,TRBV28,TRBD1,CASSTLDRVNTGELFF,TGTGCCAGCAGTACTTTGGACAGGGTGAACACCGGGGAGCTGTTTTTT
-,TRBJ2-7,TRBV27,TRBD1,CASRTGGDEQYF,TGTGCCAGCAGGACAGGGGGAGACGAGCAGTACTTC
few,TRBJ1-1,TRBV29-1,-,CSVDRGGSGTEAFF,TGCAGCGTTGACAGGGGAGGGTCAGGCACTGAAGCTTTCTTT
few,TRBJ2-5,TRBV6-4,-,CASRERARETQYF,TGTGCCAGCAGGGAGCGGGCACGGGAGACCCAGTACTTC